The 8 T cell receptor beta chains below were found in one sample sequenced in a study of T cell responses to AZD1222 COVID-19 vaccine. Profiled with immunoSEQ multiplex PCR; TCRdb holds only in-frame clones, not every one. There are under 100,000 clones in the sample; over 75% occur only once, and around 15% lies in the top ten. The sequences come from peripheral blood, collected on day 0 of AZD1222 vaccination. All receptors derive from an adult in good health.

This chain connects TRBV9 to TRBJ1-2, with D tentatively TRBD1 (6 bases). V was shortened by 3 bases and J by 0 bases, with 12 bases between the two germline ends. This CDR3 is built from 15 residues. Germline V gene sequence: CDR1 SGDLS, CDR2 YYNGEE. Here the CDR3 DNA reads TGTGCCAGCAGCGCGGGGGCGTTAGCTAACTATGGCTACACCTTC. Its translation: CASSAGALANYGYTF.

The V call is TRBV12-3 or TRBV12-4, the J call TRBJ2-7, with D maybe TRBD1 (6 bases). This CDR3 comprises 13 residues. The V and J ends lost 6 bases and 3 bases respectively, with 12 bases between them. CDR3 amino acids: CASRRQEFYEQYF. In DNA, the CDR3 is TGTGCCAGCAGACGACAGGAATTCTACGAGCAGTACTTC.

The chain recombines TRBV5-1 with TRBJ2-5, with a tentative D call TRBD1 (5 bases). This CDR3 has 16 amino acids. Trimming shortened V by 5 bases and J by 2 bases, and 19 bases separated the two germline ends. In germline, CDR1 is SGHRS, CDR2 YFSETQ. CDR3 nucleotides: TGCGCCAGCAGGCTCCCCTCGTGGGGCAGTCAAGAGACCCAGTACTTC. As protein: CASRLPSWGSQETQYF.

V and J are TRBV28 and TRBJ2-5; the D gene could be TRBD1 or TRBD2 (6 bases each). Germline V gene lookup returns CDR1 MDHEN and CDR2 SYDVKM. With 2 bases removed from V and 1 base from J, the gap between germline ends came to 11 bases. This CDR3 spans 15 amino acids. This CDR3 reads CASSLVGGGQETQYF. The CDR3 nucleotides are TGTGCCAGCAGTTTAGTCGGAGGGGGCCAAGAGACCCAGTACTTC.

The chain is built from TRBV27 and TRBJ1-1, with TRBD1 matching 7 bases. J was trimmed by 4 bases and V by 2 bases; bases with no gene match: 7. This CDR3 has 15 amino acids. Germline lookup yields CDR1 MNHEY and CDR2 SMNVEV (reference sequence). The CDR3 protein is CASSLEGARITEAFF. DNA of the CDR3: TGTGCCAGCAGTTTAGAGGGGGCGCGAATCACTGAAGCTTTCTTT.

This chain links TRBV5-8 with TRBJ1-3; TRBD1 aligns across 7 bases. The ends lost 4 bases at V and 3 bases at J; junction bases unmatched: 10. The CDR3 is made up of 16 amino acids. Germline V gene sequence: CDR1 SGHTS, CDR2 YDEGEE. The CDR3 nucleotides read TGTGCCAGCAGCCCCGGAGGGGGCGCGTTTGGAAACACCATATATTTT. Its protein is CASSPGGGAFGNTIYF.

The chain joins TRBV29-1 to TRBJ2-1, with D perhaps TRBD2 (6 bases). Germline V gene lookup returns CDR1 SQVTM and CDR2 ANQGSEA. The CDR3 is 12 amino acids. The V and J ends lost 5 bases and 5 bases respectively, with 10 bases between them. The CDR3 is CSVMRLDNEQFF. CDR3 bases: TGCAGCGTTATGCGACTAGACAATGAGCAGTTCTTC.

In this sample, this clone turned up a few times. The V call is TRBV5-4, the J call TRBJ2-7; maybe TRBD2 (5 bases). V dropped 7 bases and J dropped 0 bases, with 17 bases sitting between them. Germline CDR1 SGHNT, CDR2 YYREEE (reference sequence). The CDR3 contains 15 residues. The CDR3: CASSGSGGRSYEQYF. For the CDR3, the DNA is TGTGCCAGCTCGGGTTCGGGCGGGCGCTCCTACGAGCAGTACTTC.